This TCR beta chain originates from a study of molecular identifiers for immune sequencing clone quantification. Preparation of the bulk TCR libraries relied on previously described methods and listed TCR primers. TCRdb reanalysed the PCR reads using MiXCR and keeps one entry per CDR3 protein. Found here are 55,000 to 75,000 distinct CDR3 sequences, roughly 20% of them singletons; the top ten hold 1.5% to 1.9%. This CDR3 has 12 residues. Looked up from germline, CDR1 is SEHNR and CDR2 is FQNEAQ (reference sequence). About this clonotype itself: This sequence may be a read error, since a much larger clone differs from it by one base.

Specimen: naive CD8+ T cells from blood, with Jurkat cell RNA spiked in. As to subset: FACS-sorted CD8+CD4-CCR7+CD45RA+ naive T cells. The J gene is TRBJ1-5, the V gene TRBV7-9, with no clear D. The receptor's source is a human donor in good health. Some libraries in this study had Jurkat cell RNA spiked in. CDR3 nucleotides: TGTGCCAGCAGCTTAGACGTGGCGCCCCGGCATTTT. Translation gives CASSLDVAPRHF.